This section outlines one T cell receptor beta chain sequence together with its context. Its target is not known. These data are taken from a study of Ad26.COV2.S vaccination and SARS-CoV-2 variants. Study-wide results and limits: People who got the vaccine or the placebo had similar non-spike TCR breadth.

CDR3 length: 15 amino acids. CDR1 is SGHAT and CDR2 is FQNNGV in the germline V gene. Losses at the gene ends were 6 bases for V and 7 bases for J; bases not matched to a gene: 5. Noted treatment: about 20 received Ad26.COV2.S at low or high dose, single or two shots; 5 received placebo; per-sample allocation not given. Vaccine and placebo recipients were sampled on day 63 after the first injection. The study used a vaccine consisting of an Ad26 vector that expressed Wuhan-strain SARS-CoV-2 spike. Here immunoSEQ multiplex PCR was the method, and the copy in TCRdb shows in-frame clones only, minus some. Of about 480,000 clones listed, approximately 88% are singletons.

The rearrangement uses TRBV11-2 and TRBJ2-1; 14 bases map to TRBD2. The TCR comes from a person aged 18 to 59 who received the Ad26.COV2.S COVID-19 vaccine or a placebo. This material consisted of peripheral blood, taken in a trial of Ad26.COV2.S vaccine versus placebo. The CDR3 reads CASRSTSGRANEQFF. For the CDR3, the DNA is TGTGCCAGCAGGTCGACTAGCGGGAGGGCAAATGAGCAGTTCTTC.